These 10 T cell receptor beta chains originate from one sample sequenced in a study of T cell changes during pregnancy in multiple sclerosis. Only in-frame clones appear in the TCRdb table, and some are missing; sequencing was by immunoSEQ multiplex PCR. The table has around 40,000 clones, roughly nine tenths seen once. The sequencing used CD4+ T cells from peripheral blood mononuclear cells, collected in the first trimester of pregnancy. Every receptor here comes from a female donor with multiple sclerosis, enrolled in a pregnancy study.

The chain joins TRBV6-5 to TRBJ1-5, with a tentative D call TRBD1 (6 bases). There are 12 residues in the CDR3. Trimming removed 5 bases at V and 7 bases at J, with 9 bases between. Per the germline V gene, CDR1 is MNHEY and CDR2 is SVGAGI. CDR3 coding DNA: TGTGCCAGCAGTGCCAGGGGACAGCCCCAGCATTTT. Encoded protein: CASSARGQPQHF.

The chain recombines TRBV4-1 with TRBJ2-1, with 9 bases fitting TRBD2. The CDR3 loop spans 16 amino acids. J lost 4 bases, V lost 1 base, and 5 bases had no gene match. Germline CDR1 MGHRA, CDR2 YSYEKL. The CDR3 DNA is TGCGCCAGCAGCCAAGCCCTGACTAGCGGTTACAATGAGCAGTTCTTC. The encoded protein is CASSQALTSGYNEQFF.

The V and J genes are TRBV5-1 and TRBJ2-6; TRBD1 is a possible D gene (6 bases). The CDR3 totals 17 residues. V dropped 4 bases and J dropped 4 bases, with 18 bases sitting between them. The V gene's germline CDR1 is SGHRS and CDR2 YFSETQ. The CDR3 here is CASSRTMQGGGANVLTF. In DNA form, the CDR3 reads TGCGCCAGCAGCCGAACCATGCAAGGGGGAGGGGCCAACGTCCTGACTTTC.

CDR3 in amino acids: CASSEARQGNTEAFF. The DNA for the CDR3 is TGTGCCAGCAGTGAAGCTCGACAGGGGAACACTGAAGCTTTCTTT. The J gene is TRBJ1-1, the V gene TRBV25-1; 7 nucleotides agree with TRBD1. CDR3 size: 15 residues. Trimming cost V 2 bases and J 1 base; bases outside gene matches: 4. Germline CDR1 is MGHDK and CDR2 is SYGVNS. Based on the CDR3 plus reference TRBV25-1 and TRBJ1-1, the full variable domain is EADIYQTPRYLVIGTGKKITLECSQTMGHDKMYWYQQDPGMELHLIHYSYGVNSTEKGDLSSESTVSRIRTEHFPLTLESARPSHTSQYLCASSEARQGNTEAFFGQGTRLTVV.

The chain is built from TRBV2 and TRBJ2-2; 9 nucleotides line up with TRBD1. The V gene end was trimmed by 10 bases and the J gene end by 4 bases; junction bases not matched to a gene: 7. There are 14 residues in the CDR3. CDR1 and CDR2 (germline): SNHLY, FYNNEI. The CDR3 loop is CATARDRATGELFF. Written as DNA, the CDR3 is TGTGCCACCGCCCGGGACAGGGCCACCGGGGAGCTGTTTTTT.

The table lists this clone with a few counts. The chain recombines TRBV20-1 with TRBJ1-1, with unresolved D. CDR3 length equals 11 residues. The germline V gene encodes CDR1 DFQATT and CDR2 SNEGSKA (reference sequence). CDR3 nucleotide sequence: TGCATGTCCAGTTTGAACACTGAAGCTTTCTTT. It yields the protein CMSSLNTEAFF.

V and J are TRBV30 and TRBJ1-4; 9 bases line up with TRBD1. CDR3 length: 14 amino acids. The ends lost 2 bases at V and 8 bases at J; junction bases unmatched: 6. Germline V lookup: CDR1 GTSNPN, CDR2 SVGIG (reference sequence). The CDR3 nucleotides are TGTGCCTGGAGTTGGGGACAGGGTTTCGAAAAACTGTTTTTT. As protein: CAWSWGQGFEKLFF.

The chain employs TRBV5-1 and TRBJ1-2; 8 nucleotides align to TRBD1. The CDR3 spans 13 residues. Germline V gives CDR1 SGHRS, CDR2 YFSETQ. With 4 bases clipped from V and 7 bases from J, the junction kept 6 bases outside the gene matches. The CDR3 DNA is TGCGCCAGCAGCGCCGGACAGGGTGTTGGCTACACCTTC. Protein: CASSAGQGVGYTF.

The chain carries TRBV12-5 and TRBJ2-3, with 9 bases that match TRBD1. Germline lookup yields CDR1 LGHNT and CDR2 FRNRAP. This CDR3 region has 15 residues. V shed 7 bases, J shed 3 bases, and the junction held 8 bases outside the gene matches. Written as DNA, the CDR3 is TGTGCTAGTGCCTACGGGACAGGGTCTACAGATACGCAGTATTTT. It yields the protein CASAYGTGSTDTQYF. The full variable domain, completed using reference TRBV12-5 and TRBJ2-3, is DARVTQTPRHKVTEMGQEVTMRCQPILGHNTVFWYRQTMMQGLELLAYFRNRAPLDDSGMPKDRFSAEMPDATLATLKIQPSEPRDSAVYFCASAYGTGSTDTQYFGPGTRLTVL.

The chain combines TRBV28 with TRBJ2-6, with D perhaps TRBD2 (6 bases). The CDR3 is made up of 19 amino acids. V was trimmed by 3 bases and J by 0 bases, leaving 18 bases between them. Germline values: CDR1 MDHEN, CDR2 SYDVKM. The CDR3 loop is CASSLGGGSPTSGANVLTF. DNA for the CDR3: TGTGCCAGCAGTTTGGGTGGGGGGTCCCCCACCTCTGGGGCCAACGTCCTGACTTTC.